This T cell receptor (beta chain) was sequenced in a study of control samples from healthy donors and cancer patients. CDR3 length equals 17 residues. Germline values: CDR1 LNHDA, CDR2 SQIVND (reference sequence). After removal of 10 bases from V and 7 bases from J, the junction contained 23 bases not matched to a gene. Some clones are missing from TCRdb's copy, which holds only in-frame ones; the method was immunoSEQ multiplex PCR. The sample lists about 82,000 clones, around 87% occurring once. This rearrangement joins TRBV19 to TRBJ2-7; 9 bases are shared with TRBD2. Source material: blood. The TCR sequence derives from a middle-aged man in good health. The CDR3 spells CAIKRGAAGGPKEEQYF. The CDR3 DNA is TGTGCCATTAAAAGGGGGGCGGCGGGAGGGCCAAAGGAAGAGCAGTACTTC.